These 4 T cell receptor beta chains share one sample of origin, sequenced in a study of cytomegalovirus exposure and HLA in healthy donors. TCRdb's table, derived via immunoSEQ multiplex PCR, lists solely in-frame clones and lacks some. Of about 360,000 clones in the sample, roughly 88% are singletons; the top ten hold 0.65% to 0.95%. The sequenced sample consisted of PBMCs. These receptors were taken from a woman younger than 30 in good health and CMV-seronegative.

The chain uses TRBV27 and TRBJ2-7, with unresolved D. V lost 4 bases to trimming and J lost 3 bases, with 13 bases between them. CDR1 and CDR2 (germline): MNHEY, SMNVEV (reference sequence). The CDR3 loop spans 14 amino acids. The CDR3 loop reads CASSSQTPLYEQYF. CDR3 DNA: TGTGCCAGCAGTTCTCAGACACCCCTCTACGAGCAGTACTTC.

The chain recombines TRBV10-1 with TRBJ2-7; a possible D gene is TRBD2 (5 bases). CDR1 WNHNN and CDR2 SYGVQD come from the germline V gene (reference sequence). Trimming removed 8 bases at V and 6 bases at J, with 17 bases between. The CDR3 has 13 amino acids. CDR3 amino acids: CASSGDKSGEQYF. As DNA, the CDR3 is TGCGCCAGCTCCGGGGATAAATCCGGCGAGCAGTACTTC.

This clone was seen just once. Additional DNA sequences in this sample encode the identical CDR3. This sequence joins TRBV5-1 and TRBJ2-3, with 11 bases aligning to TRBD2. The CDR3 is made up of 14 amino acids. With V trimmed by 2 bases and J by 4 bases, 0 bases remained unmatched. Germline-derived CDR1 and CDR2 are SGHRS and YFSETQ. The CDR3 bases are TGCGCCAGCAGCTTTAGCGGGGGGGCAGATACGCAGTATTTT. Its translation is CASSFSGGADTQYF.

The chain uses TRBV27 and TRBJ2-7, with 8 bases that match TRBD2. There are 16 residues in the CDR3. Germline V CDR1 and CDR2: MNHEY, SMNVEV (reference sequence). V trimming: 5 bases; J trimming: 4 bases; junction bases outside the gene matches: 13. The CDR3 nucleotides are TGTGCCAGCAGTAGAACAGTCAGCGGGAGAGCTTACGAGCAGTACTTC. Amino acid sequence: CASSRTVSGRAYEQYF.